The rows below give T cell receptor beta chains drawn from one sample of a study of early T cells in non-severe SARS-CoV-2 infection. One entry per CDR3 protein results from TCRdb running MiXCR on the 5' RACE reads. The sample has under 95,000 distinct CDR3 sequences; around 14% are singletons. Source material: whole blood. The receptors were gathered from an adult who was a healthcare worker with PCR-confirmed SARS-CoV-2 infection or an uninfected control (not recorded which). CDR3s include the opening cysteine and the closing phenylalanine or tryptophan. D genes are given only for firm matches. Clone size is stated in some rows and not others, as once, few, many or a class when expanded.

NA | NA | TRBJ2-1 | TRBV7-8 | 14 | CASSLVKGRNEQFF | TGTGCCAGCAGCTTAGTCAAGGGTCGCAATGAGCAGTTCTTC
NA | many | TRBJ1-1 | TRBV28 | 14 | CASSLNRVNTEAFF | TGTGCCAGCAGTTTAAACAGGGTAAACACTGAAGCTTTCTTT
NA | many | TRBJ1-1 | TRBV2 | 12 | CASSEDTAEAFF | TGTGCCAGCAGTGAAGATACAGCTGAAGCTTTCTTT
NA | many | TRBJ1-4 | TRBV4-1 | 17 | CASSQEKQGGTNEKLFF | TGCGCCAGCAGCCAAGAGAAACAGGGCGGAACTAATGAAAAACTGTTTTTT
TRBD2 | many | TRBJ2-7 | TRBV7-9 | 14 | CASSLASGSYEQYF | TGTGCCAGCAGCCTCGCTAGCGGGTCCTACGAGCAGTACTTC
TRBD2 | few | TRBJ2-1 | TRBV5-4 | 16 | CASSPATGRDYNEQFF | TGTGCCAGCAGCCCCGCGACCGGGAGGGACTACAATGAGCAGTTCTTC
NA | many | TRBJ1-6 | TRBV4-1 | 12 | CASSQGLSPLHF | TGCGCCAGCAGCCAAGGGTTGTCACCCCTCCACTTT
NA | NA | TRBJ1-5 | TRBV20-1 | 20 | CSASCPELQRRGQSNQPQHF | TGCAGTGCTAGTTGTCCGGAACTTCAGAGGCGGGGGCAGAGCAATCAGCCCCAGCATTTT
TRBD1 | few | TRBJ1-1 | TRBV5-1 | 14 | CASSRRQGNTEAFF | TGCGCCAGCAGCAGGAGACAGGGGAACACTGAAGCTTTCTTT
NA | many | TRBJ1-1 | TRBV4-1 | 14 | CASSQDPTGTKAFF | TGCGCCAGCAGCCAAGATCCGACAGGAACGAAGGCCTTCTTT
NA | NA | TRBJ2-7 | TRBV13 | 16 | CASSLGRGSSRYEQYF | TGTGCCAGCAGCTTAGGGAGGGGCTCATCGCGCTACGAGCAGTACTTC
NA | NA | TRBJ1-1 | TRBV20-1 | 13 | CSATSGENTEAFF | TGCAGTGCCACGAGCGGGGAGAACACTGAAGCTTTCTTT
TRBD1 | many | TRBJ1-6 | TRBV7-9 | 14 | CASSRTGGESPLHF | TGTGCCAGCAGCCGGACAGGAGGGGAATCACCCCTCCACTTT
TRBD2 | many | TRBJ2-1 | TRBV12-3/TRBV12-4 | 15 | CASSLSGRAYNEQFF | TGTGCCAGCAGTTTAAGCGGGAGGGCCTACAATGAGCAGTTCTTC
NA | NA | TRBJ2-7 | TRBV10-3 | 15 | CAISGASEKNYEQYF | TGTGCCATCAGTGGGGCTAGCGAAAAAAACTACGAGCAGTACTTC
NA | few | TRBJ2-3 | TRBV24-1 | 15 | CATSDRVNPTDTQYF | TGTGCCACCAGTGATCGGGTGAACCCCACAGATACGCAGTATTTT
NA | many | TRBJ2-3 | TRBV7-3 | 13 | CASSLTSGDTQYF | TGTGCCAGCAGCTTAACTAGCGGCGATACGCAGTATTTT
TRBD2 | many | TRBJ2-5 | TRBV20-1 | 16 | CSASIAGLAGPETQYF | TGCAGTGCTAGTATCGCGGGACTAGCGGGACCAGAGACCCAGTACTTC
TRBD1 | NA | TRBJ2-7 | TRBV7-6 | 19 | CASSLGLRTGGGRTYEQCF | TGTGCCAGCAGCTTAGGTCTTCGGACAGGGGGCGGAAGAACTTACGAGCAGTGCTTC
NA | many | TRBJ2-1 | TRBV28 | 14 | CASSLPGGINEQFF | TGTGCCAGCAGTCTACCCGGAGGGATCAATGAGCAGTTCTTC
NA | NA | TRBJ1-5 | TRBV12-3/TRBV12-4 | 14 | CASSWEVGNQPQHF | TGTGCCAGCAGTTGGGAGGTAGGCAATCAGCCCCAGCATTTT
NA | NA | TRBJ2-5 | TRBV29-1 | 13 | CSVRGRAGETQYF | TGCAGCGTTCGGGGACGGGCAGGGGAGACCCAGTACTTC
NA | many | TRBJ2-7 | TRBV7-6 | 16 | CASSSAEGGFTYEQYF | TGTGCCAGCAGCTCTGCCGAAGGGGGATTCACCTACGAGCAGTACTTC
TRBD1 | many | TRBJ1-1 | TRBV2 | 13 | CASSGTGVTEAFF | TGTGCCAGCAGTGGGACAGGAGTCACTGAAGCTTTCTTT
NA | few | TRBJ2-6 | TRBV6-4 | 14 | CASSESSGANVLTF | TGTGCCAGCAGTGAGAGCTCTGGGGCCAACGTCCTGACTTTC
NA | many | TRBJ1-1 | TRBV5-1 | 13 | CASSPGGGTEAFF | TGCGCCAGCAGCCCCGGAGGGGGCACTGAAGCTTTCTTT
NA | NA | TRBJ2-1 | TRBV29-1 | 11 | CSAKGWNEQFF | TGCAGCGCTAAGGGGTGGAATGAGCAGTTCTTC
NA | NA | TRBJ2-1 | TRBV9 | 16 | CASSVGGSLLYNEQFF | TGTGCCAGCAGCGTTGGTGGAAGCCTCCTCTACAATGAGCAGTTCTTC
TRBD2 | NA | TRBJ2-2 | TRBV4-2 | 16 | CASSQGGSGPTGELFF | TGTGCCAGCAGCCAAGGAGGTAGCGGGCCCACCGGGGAGCTGTTTTTT
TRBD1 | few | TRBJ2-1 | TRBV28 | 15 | CASSLFGQGYNEQFF | TGTGCCAGCAGTTTGTTTGGACAGGGGTATAATGAGCAGTTCTTC
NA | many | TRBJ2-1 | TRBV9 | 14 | CASSVEGTLNEQFF | TGTGCCAGCAGCGTAGAAGGGACTTTAAATGAGCAGTTCTTC
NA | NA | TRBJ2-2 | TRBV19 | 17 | CASSIKHGTIVTGELFF | TGTGCCAGTAGTATTAAGCACGGGACGATTGTCACCGGGGAGCTGTTTTTT
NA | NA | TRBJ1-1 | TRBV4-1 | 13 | CASGRTENTDAFF | TGCGCCAGCGGAAGGACGGAGAACACTGATGCTTTCTTT
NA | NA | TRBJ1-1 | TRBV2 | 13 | CASSGMGDTEAFF | TGTGCCAGCAGTGGTATGGGGGACACTGAAGCTTTCTTT